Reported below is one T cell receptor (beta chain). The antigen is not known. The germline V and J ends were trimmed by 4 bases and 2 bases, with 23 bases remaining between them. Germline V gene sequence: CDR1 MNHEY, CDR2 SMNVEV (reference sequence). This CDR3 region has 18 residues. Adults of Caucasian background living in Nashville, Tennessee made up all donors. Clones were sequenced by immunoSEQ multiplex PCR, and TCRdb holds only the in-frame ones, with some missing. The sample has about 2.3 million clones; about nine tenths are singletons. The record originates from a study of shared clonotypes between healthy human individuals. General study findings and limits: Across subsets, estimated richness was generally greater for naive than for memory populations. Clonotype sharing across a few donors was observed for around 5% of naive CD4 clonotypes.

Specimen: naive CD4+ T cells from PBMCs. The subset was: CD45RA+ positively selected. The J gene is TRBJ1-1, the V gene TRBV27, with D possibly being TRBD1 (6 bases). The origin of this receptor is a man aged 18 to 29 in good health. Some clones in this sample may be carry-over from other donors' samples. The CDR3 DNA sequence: TGTGCCAGCAGTTCCTGGGAGGGGGGGCCGCGACATAACACTGAAGCTTTCTTT. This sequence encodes CASSSWEGGPRHNTEAFF.